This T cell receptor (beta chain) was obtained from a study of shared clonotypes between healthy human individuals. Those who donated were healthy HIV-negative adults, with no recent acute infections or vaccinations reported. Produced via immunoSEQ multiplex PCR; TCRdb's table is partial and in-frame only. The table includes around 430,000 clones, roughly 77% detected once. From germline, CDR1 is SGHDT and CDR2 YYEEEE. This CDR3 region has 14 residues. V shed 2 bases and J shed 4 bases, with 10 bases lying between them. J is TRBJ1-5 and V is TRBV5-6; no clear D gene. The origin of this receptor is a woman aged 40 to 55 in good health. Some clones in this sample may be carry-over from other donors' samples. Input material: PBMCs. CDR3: CASSFVGLNQPQHF. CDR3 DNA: TGTGCCAGCAGCTTTGTCGGTCTGAATCAGCCCCAGCATTTT. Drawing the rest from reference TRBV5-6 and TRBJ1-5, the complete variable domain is DAGVTQSPTHLIKTRGQQVTLRCSPKSGHDTVSWYQQALGQGPQFIFQYYEEEERQRGNFPDRFSGHQFPNYSSELNVNALLLGDSALYLCASSFVGLNQPQHFGDGTRLSIL.